This T cell receptor (beta chain) was found in a study of radiation and T cells in renal cell carcinoma. General observations from the study: Baseline intratumoral clonotype presence is unknown without pretreatment biopsies.

TCRdb's table, derived via immunoSEQ multiplex PCR, lists solely in-frame clones and lacks some. Here the sample spans 130,000 to 150,000 clones, approximately 86% being singletons. Stated time point: blood 4 weeks post-SBRT, at nephrectomy. Treatment denoted: 15 Gy SBRT to primary tumor, nephrectomy 4 weeks later. Nephrectomy followed 15 Gy stereotactic body radiation by 4 weeks. Serial blood draws occurred at baseline and 2 and 4 weeks post-SBRT. The patient's renal cell carcinoma had clear cell pathology. Germline V gives CDR1 SGHDT, CDR2 YYEEEE. The CDR3 contains 14 residues. Trimming took 7 bases from V and 3 from J, leaving 14 bases between them. With regard to this clone: Antigen unknown.

The V call is TRBV5-6, the J call TRBJ2-1; D is perhaps TRBD2 (5 bases). The material was blood, obtained from a patient whose treatment included radiotherapy and nephrectomy. The receptor was isolated from a woman in her 50s with renal cell carcinoma. CDR3 DNA: TGTGCCAGCGAATCCGGAGGAGGCTACAATGAGCAGTTCTTC. As protein: CASESGGGYNEQFF.